The 16 T cell receptor beta chains below all came from one sample that was sequenced in a study of breast tumors, draining lymph nodes, adjacent tissues (dated by TCRdb to the mid-2010s). Lymph node samples were obtained from the axillary draining lymph nodes of breast cancer patients. The library relied on multiplex PCR. Sequencer: Illumina HiSeq 2000. TCRdb reprocessed the public reads (quality trimming at Q25 with fastp, clone calling with MiXCR) and kept in-frame beta chains. Each CDR3 protein gets just one entry, which takes the most common genes and DNA from the rows behind it. Present in this sample are over 130,000 distinct CDR3 sequences, less than 35% of which were seen just once. The ten largest make up approximately 2.2% of the sample. Sequenced sample: axillary lymph node tissue. These receptors were collected from a female donor with breast cancer. Some clones in this sample may be carry-over from other donors' samples.

This clonotype has at least ten counts. The chain is built from TRBV7-8 and TRBJ2-7; D is ambiguous. Trimming cost V 2 bases and J 1 base, with 6 bases left between them. The CDR3 runs to 13 residues. Looked up from germline, CDR1 is SGHVS and CDR2 is FQNEAQ. Written as DNA, the CDR3 is TGTGCCAGCAGCTTACAGATGTCCTACGAGCAGTACGTC. It specifies CASSLQMSYEQYV.

The J gene is TRBJ2-6, the V gene TRBV7-2; TRBD2 agrees at 7 bases. The length of the CDR3 is 19 residues. V lost 1 base to trimming and J lost 0 bases; unmatched junction nucleotides: 9. In germline, CDR1 is SGHTA, CDR2 FQGNSA. The CDR3 is CASSLVASGATSGANVLTF. As DNA, the CDR3 is TGTGCCAGCAGCTTAGTGGCCAGCGGGGCTACCTCTGGGGCCAACGTCCTGACTTTC.

The table lists this clonotype with many counts. The CDR3 region has the DNA TGTGCCAGCAGCCCCCAGGGGGTCGATGAGCAGTTCTTC. Translating gives CASSPQGVDEQFF. The gene calls are TRBV14 and TRBJ2-1; 7 bases map to TRBD1. Per germline, CDR1 SGHDN and CDR2 FVKESK. V shed 4 bases and J 8 bases; nucleotides not matched to a gene: 5. There are 13 residues in the CDR3.

This clonotype was found many times. A much larger clone differs by one base, so this may be a read error. The chain has TRBV12-3 or TRBV12-4 and TRBJ2-5, with a possible D match to TRBD1 (6 bases). The CDR3 is 13 amino acids. V was clipped by 3 bases and J by 5 bases, with 10 bases between them. The CDR3 region is CASSFVQGETQYF. The CDR3 DNA follows: TGTGCCAGCAGTTTCGTTCAGGGGGAGACCCAGTACTTC.

This clonotype was detected ten times or more. The chain links TRBV4-2 to TRBJ2-5; 12 nucleotides line up with TRBD2. Losses at the gene ends were 4 bases for V and 5 bases for J; bases not matched to a gene: 20. The CDR3 extends over 20 amino acids. The germline CDR1 and CDR2 sequences are LGHNA and YNFKEQ. The CDR3, as DNA: TGTGCCAGCAGCCTCGGGGGGCCCAGGAGGACTAGCGGGGTACGGGAGACCCAGTACTTC. Protein: CASSLGGPRRTSGVRETQYF.

The rearrangement joins TRBV18 to TRBJ2-5; D is undetermined. The end of the DNA is better explained by TRBJ1-1, so the J call may be wrong. From germline, CDR1 is KGHSH and CDR2 LQKENI. The CDR3 runs to 14 residues. The CDR3 nucleotides read TGTGCCAGCTCACCACAGACGGCTAGGACTGAAGCTTTCTTT. Its protein is CASSPQTARTEAFF.

This clonotype showed up just a few times. A much larger clone lies one base from this, so it may be a read error. The CDR3 does not end in the conserved phenylalanine or tryptophan, so this is likely a read error. The chain links TRBV6-6 to TRBJ2-3; the match to TRBD2 covers 10 bases. Trimming removed 6 bases from V and 4 bases from J; junction bases left unmatched: 4. The CDR3 is 14 residues long. Germline V lookup: CDR1 MNHNY, CDR2 SVGAGI (reference sequence). The CDR3 reads CASRLAGASDTQYL. CDR3 bases: TGTGCCAGCAGGCTAGCGGGGGCTTCAGATACGCAGTATTTG.

With regard to this clonotype: It is likely a read error, because the conserved phenylalanine at the end of the CDR3 is missing. This chain links TRBV28 with TRBJ1-5, with D possibly TRBD1 on 5 matching bases. This CDR3 comprises 12 residues. The germline gives CDR1 MDHEN, CDR2 SYDVKM. V was cut by 4 bases and J by 6 bases, with 7 bases left in between. The CDR3: CASSSGLQPQHS. In DNA form, the CDR3 reads TGTGCCAGCAGTTCAGGGCTTCAGCCCCAGCATTCT.

The table lists this clonotype with many counts. J is TRBJ2-7 and V is TRBV5-8; tentatively, D is TRBD1 (5 bases). The CDR3 consists of 15 residues. Trimming pared 5 bases from V and 0 bases from J, leaving 15 bases between. Germline V gene lookup returns CDR1 SGHTS and CDR2 YDEGEE. This CDR3 is CASRTRTRSSYEQYV. As DNA, the CDR3 is TGTGCCAGCAGGACCCGGACAAGAAGCTCCTACGAGCAGTACGTC.

This clonotype was counted many times. The chain has TRBV12-3 or TRBV12-4 and TRBJ1-6, with 7 bases aligning to TRBD1. The CDR3 consists of 15 residues. Losses at the gene ends were 1 base for V and 7 bases for J; bases not matched to a gene: 4. The CDR3 nucleotides read TGTGCCAGCAGTTTAGAGCAGGGACAGAATTCACCCCTCCACTTT. Translation: CASSLEQGQNSPLHF.

This clonotype was detected many times. V usage is TRBV19 and J usage is TRBJ2-2, with 9 bases matching TRBD1. CDR1 and CDR2 (germline): LNHDA, SQIVND (reference sequence). The CDR3 extends over 17 amino acids. The J segment lost 6 bases and the V segment lost 1 base, leaving 9 bases of the junction unmatched. The CDR3 region has the DNA TGTGCCAGTAGTATAGGCCTTTACAGGGGGCTAGCCGGGGAGCTGTTTTTT. Translating it yields CASSIGLYRGLAGELFF. The variable domain in full, completed from reference TRBV19 and TRBJ2-2, reads DGGITQSPKYLFRKEGQNVTLSCEQNLNHDAMYWYRQDPGQGLRLIYYSQIVNDFQKGDIAEGYSVSREKKESFPLTVTSAQKNPTAFYLCASSIGLYRGLAGELFFGEGSRLTVL.

A word on this clonotype: Being one base from a much bigger clone, this may be a read error. The V gene is TRBV12-5, the J gene TRBJ2-3, with D tentatively TRBD2 (7 bases). The germline gives CDR1 LGHNT, CDR2 FRNRAP. V lost 8 bases and J lost 4, with 16 bases in between. The CDR3 extends over 14 amino acids. CDR3 loop: CASRGWGGSDTQYF. The DNA for the CDR3 is TGTGCTAGTAGGGGGTGGGGGGGCTCAGATACGCAGTATTTT. Full variable domain (outside the CDR3, taken from reference TRBV12-5 and TRBJ2-3): DARVTQTPRHKVTEMGQEVTMRCQPILGHNTVFWYRQTMMQGLELLAYFRNRAPLDDSGMPKDRFSAEMPDATLATLKIQPSEPRDSAVYFCASRGWGGSDTQYFGPGTRLTVL.

This clonotype was detected many times. The V gene is TRBV6-5, the J gene TRBJ2-1, with D tentatively TRBD2 (7 bases). V lost 3 bases and J lost 7, with 16 bases in between. CDR1 is MNHEY and CDR2 is SVGAGI in the germline V gene. The CDR3 runs 15 residues. The CDR3 loop is CASSYGGGLVNEQFF. The CDR3 coding sequence is TGTGCCAGCAGTTATGGGGGGGGCTTAGTTAATGAGCAGTTCTTC.

There are many counts of this clonotype. The chain carries TRBV19 and TRBJ1-5; D remains unclear. Trimming stripped 5 bases from V and 4 bases from J, with 9 bases between. CDR1 and CDR2 (germline): LNHDA, SQIVND (reference sequence). This CDR3 is built from 13 residues. The CDR3: CASSAGLNQPQHF. The CDR3 DNA sequence: TGTGCCAGTAGTGCGGGTCTGAATCAGCCCCAGCATTTT.

This clonotype was seen repeatedly, ten times or more. The V and J genes are TRBV5-4 and TRBJ2-5; 7 nucleotides match TRBD1. The V gene end was trimmed by 2 bases and the J gene end by 6 bases; junction bases not matched to a gene: 13. The CDR3 is 16 residues long. CDR1 SGHNT and CDR2 YYREEE come from the germline V gene (reference sequence). The CDR3 reads CASSFQVGGLIQTQYF. In nucleotides, the CDR3 is TGTGCCAGCAGCTTTCAAGTAGGGGGCCTGATACAGACCCAGTACTTC.

This chain joins TRBV6-5 and TRBJ2-2; 8 nucleotides agree with TRBD1. Per the germline V gene, CDR1 is MNHEY and CDR2 is SVGAGI. CDR3 length: 16 amino acids. V was clipped by 5 bases and J by 3 bases; unmatched bases: 8. The CDR3 coding sequence is TGTGCCAGCAGTCGGGGCCCCAGGGGGCACACCGGGGAGCTGTTTTTT. Translated: CASSRGPRGHTGELFF.